The 32 T cell receptor beta chains below come from one sample, sequenced in a study of shared clonotypes between healthy human individuals. The protocol was immunoSEQ multiplex PCR, while the TCRdb copy is restricted to in-frame clones and leaves out a portion. The table records millions of clones, around 94% of them present only once. Sequences were obtained from naive CD4+ T cells sorted from blood. Subset given: CD45RA+ positively selected. The origin of the receptors is a man between 18 and 35 years old in good health.

This clone appeared a single time. The chain joins TRBV4-3 to TRBJ1-2, with TRBD1 matching 11 bases. With 0 bases clipped from V and 7 bases from J, the junction kept 16 bases outside the gene matches. The CDR3 is 19 amino acids. Germline CDR1 is LGHNA and CDR2 is YSLEER. The chain's CDR3 is CASSQDLTGTGGRSGGYTF. CDR3 coding DNA: TGCGCCAGCAGCCAAGACCTTACTGGGACAGGGGGTAGATCAGGTGGCTACACCTTC.

As regards this clone: Other DNA sequences within the sample encode an identical CDR3. The rearrangement uses TRBV28 and TRBJ2-7; 11 positions match TRBD1. Germline values: CDR1 MDHEN, CDR2 SYDVKM. This CDR3 has 15 residues. V shed 6 bases and J 2 bases; nucleotides not matched to a gene: 6. In nucleotides, the CDR3 is TGTGCCAGCAGGCCAGGGACAGGGGGAACCTACGAGCAGTACTTC. Protein: CASRPGTGGTYEQYF.

The gene calls are TRBV30 and TRBJ1-3; 8 bases fit TRBD1. V shed 4 bases and J 2 bases; nucleotides not matched to a gene: 7. CDR1 GTSNPN and CDR2 SVGIG come from the germline V gene (reference sequence). This CDR3 region has 15 residues. The CDR3 reads CAWTPGQVAGNTIYF. As DNA, the CDR3 is TGTGCCTGGACCCCGGGACAGGTAGCTGGAAACACCATATATTTT.

The gene calls are TRBV6-5 and TRBJ2-3; 9 bases align to TRBD2. Germline assignment: CDR1 MNHEY and CDR2 SVGAGI. This CDR3 spans 16 amino acids. V shed 2 bases, J shed 0 bases, and the junction held 3 bases outside the gene matches. CDR3 residues: CASSYTGTSSTDTQYF. The CDR3 nucleotides read TGTGCCAGCAGTTACACCGGGACTAGCAGCACAGATACGCAGTATTTT.

The chain links TRBV7-9 to TRBJ1-3; the D gene is possibly TRBD1 (5 bases). Trimming cost V 5 bases and J 8 bases, with 19 bases left between them. This CDR3 has 15 residues. Germline CDR1 is SEHNR and CDR2 is FQNEAQ (reference sequence). The CDR3 spells CASSPGRLLGDTIYF. The CDR3 coding sequence is TGTGCCAGCAGCCCAGGCCGGTTGTTAGGGGACACCATATATTTT.

The chain is built from TRBV5-4 and TRBJ1-6; D is unresolved. The V end lost 0 bases, the J end lost 0 bases, and 10 bases lay between the germline ends. Germline V lookup: CDR1 SGHNT, CDR2 YYREEE (reference sequence). The CDR3 has 17 residues. CDR3 in DNA: TGTGCCAGCAGCTTGGAACCAGGCAGCTCCTATAATTCACCCCTCCACTTT. Its protein is CASSLEPGSSYNSPLHF.

The genes are TRBV10-3 and TRBJ1-2; D is ambiguous. CDR3 size: 13 residues. Germline loops: CDR1 ENHRY, CDR2 SYGVKD. The V end lost 9 bases, the J end lost 0 bases, and 11 bases lay between the germline ends. For the CDR3, the DNA is TGTGCCATTGGGCCCTCTTCTAACTATGGCTACACCTTC. Protein: CAIGPSSNYGYTF.

The chain employs TRBV11-2 and TRBJ1-2; D is undetermined. Germline V CDR1 and CDR2: SGHAT, FQNNGV. The V end lost 2 bases, the J end lost 8 bases, and 12 bases lay between the germline ends. The CDR3 extends over 13 amino acids. The CDR3 loop reads CASSLLGIGGYTF. The CDR3 DNA follows: TGTGCCAGCAGCTTACTAGGGATTGGGGGCTACACCTTC.

This clone showed up just a few times. This chain uses TRBV28 with TRBJ1-1, with D perhaps matching TRBD1 (6 bases). This CDR3 is built from 14 residues. CDR1 and CDR2 (germline): MDHEN, SYDVKM. Trimming stripped 4 bases from V and 4 bases from J, with 13 bases between. DNA for the CDR3: TGTGCCAGCAGTTCACAGGGAAGAAGCACTGAAGCTTTCTTT. It specifies CASSSQGRSTEAFF.

This chain joins TRBV30 and TRBJ2-7; no firm D call. V was cut by 3 bases and J by 6 bases, with 12 bases left in between. Germline V gives CDR1 GTSNPN, CDR2 SVGIG (reference sequence). The CDR3 has 12 residues. This CDR3 reads CAWSLGLLEQYF. The CDR3 DNA reads TGTGCCTGGAGCCTCGGGCTCCTCGAGCAGTACTTC.

V and J are TRBV18 and TRBJ2-7, with D possibly being TRBD1 (5 bases). Germline V lookup: CDR1 KGHSH, CDR2 LQKENI. The ends were cut back, 0 bases at V and 3 bases at J, with 12 bases in the middle. The CDR3 is 15 residues long. CDR3 region: CASSPPSGSLYEQYF. CDR3 coding DNA: TGTGCCAGCTCACCACCGTCAGGGTCCCTCTACGAGCAGTACTTC.

This chain uses TRBV5-6 with TRBJ2-7; D is undetermined. The CDR3 has 12 amino acids. Germline lookup yields CDR1 SGHDT and CDR2 YYEEEE. V shed 1 base and J shed 5 bases, with 7 bases lying between them. In nucleotides, the CDR3 is TGTGCCAGCAGCTTGTTTTCCCACGAGCAGTACTTC. Translating gives CASSLFSHEQYF.

Points on this clone: Compared with germline, one end of the junction differs, possibly owing to a read error. The chain couples TRBV7-7 to TRBJ2-1, with 7 bases that match TRBD1. Germline CDR1 SSHAT, CDR2 FNYEAQ (reference sequence). The CDR3 consists of 14 residues. In nucleotides, the CDR3 is TGTGCTAGCAGCCCCAAGGACAGGTACAATGAGCAGTTCTTC. Translated, it gives CASSPKDRYNEQFF.

V is TRBV5-1 and J is TRBJ2-1; 11 positions match TRBD2. The trim removed 3 bases at V and 2 bases at J, leaving 4 bases unmatched. The length of the CDR3 is 16 residues. Germline V gene sequence: CDR1 SGHRS, CDR2 YFSETQ. The CDR3 spells CASSSPSGRTYNEQFF. The CDR3 DNA sequence: TGCGCCAGCAGCTCCCCTAGCGGGAGGACCTACAATGAGCAGTTCTTC.

This rearrangement joins TRBV18 to TRBJ2-5; 9 bases match TRBD1. CDR1 and CDR2 (germline): KGHSH, LQKENI. The CDR3 consists of 16 residues. With 4 bases clipped from V and 5 bases from J, the junction kept 11 bases outside the gene matches. This CDR3 reads CASSRNSQGAFETQYF. The CDR3 region has the DNA TGTGCCAGCTCACGGAATTCACAGGGGGCATTTGAGACCCAGTACTTC.

This clone was recorded once. The same CDR3 arises from other DNA sequences in this sample as well. V and J are TRBV7-9 and TRBJ2-5; no firm D call. The CDR3 is made up of 14 amino acids. Germline V gives CDR1 SEHNR, CDR2 FQNEAQ (reference sequence). V dropped 1 base and J dropped 1 base, with 7 bases sitting between them. DNA for the CDR3: TGTGCCAGCAGCTTAGTCCCAACCCAAGAGACCCAGTACTTC. This sequence encodes CASSLVPTQETQYF. The full variable domain, rest sourced from reference TRBV7-9 and TRBJ2-5, is DTGVSQNPRHKITKRGQNVTFRCDPISEHNRLYWYRQTLGQGPEFLTYFQNEAQLEKSRLLSDRFSAERPKGSFSTLEIQRTEQGDSAMYLCASSLVPTQETQYFGPGTRLLVL.

The chain links TRBV4-1 to TRBJ2-2, with D unclear. CDR3 length equals 21 residues. The germline V gene encodes CDR1 MGHRA and CDR2 YSYEKL. V was clipped by 0 bases and J by 1 base, with 24 bases between them. This chain's CDR3 is CASSQDDQRNRPGGNTGELFF. CDR3 sequence (DNA): TGCGCCAGCAGCCAAGATGACCAGCGAAACAGACCCGGCGGGAACACCGGGGAGCTGTTTTTT.

The chain has TRBV6-8 and TRBJ2-7; TRBD2 agrees at 10 bases. The junction had 10 bases not matched to a gene; V was cut back by 5 bases and J by 3 bases. Per the germline V gene, CDR1 is MNHGY and CDR2 is SAAAGT. This CDR3 comprises 16 residues. Here the CDR3 reads CASSPPRLAGSYEQYF. CDR3 DNA sequence: TGTGCCAGCAGTCCTCCCCGACTAGCGGGTAGCTACGAGCAGTACTTC.

Concerning this clone: This specimen includes other DNA sequences encoding the same CDR3. The chain uses TRBV6-5 and TRBJ1-1; TRBD1 is a possible D gene (5 bases). V was shortened by 8 bases and J by 1 base, with 14 bases between the two germline ends. CDR3 length equals 14 residues. CDR1 MNHEY and CDR2 SVGAGI come from the germline V gene. The CDR3 DNA is TGTGCCAGCTCACGGGGACGGACGAACACTGAAGCTTTCTTT. This codes for CASSRGRTNTEAFF.

This clone was counted once. The chain employs TRBV5-4 and TRBJ2-3; D unclear. CDR1 is SGHNT, CDR2 YYREEE, per germline (reference sequence). The CDR3 is made up of 14 amino acids. Trimming left V 4 bases short and J 2 bases short, with 11 bases between. The CDR3 DNA reads TGTGCCAGCAGCCCCACTACCTTCACAGATACGCAGTATTTT. As protein: CASSPTTFTDTQYF.

This clone was recorded once. This chain connects TRBV9 to TRBJ2-1; D might be TRBD1 or TRBD2, each matching 6 bases. CDR1 and CDR2 from the germline V gene are SGDLS and YYNGEE. This CDR3 region has 15 residues. V lost 1 base to trimming and J lost 7 bases, with 15 bases between them. This CDR3 is CASSVRGADRNEQFF. DNA of the CDR3: TGTGCCAGCAGCGTAAGGGGGGCTGACAGGAATGAGCAGTTCTTC.

The chain uses TRBV11-2 and TRBJ2-5; TRBD2 matches at 7 bases. The CDR3 runs 15 residues. V shed 4 bases, J shed 3 bases, and the junction held 8 bases outside the gene matches. The germline gives CDR1 SGHAT, CDR2 FQNNGV. CDR3 DNA: TGTGCCAGCAGCTCCCATCTTCTAGCGGAAGAGACCCAGTACTTC. Its translation is CASSSHLLAEETQYF.

J is TRBJ2-7 and V is TRBV15; 11 bases agree with TRBD1. The CDR3 is made up of 15 amino acids. Germline V lookup: CDR1 LNHNV, CDR2 YYDKDF (reference sequence). V dropped 1 base and J dropped 5; count of bases not matched to a gene: 4. The CDR3 sequence: CATSRAGQGAHEQYF. CDR3 DNA: TGTGCCACCAGCAGAGCCGGACAGGGGGCCCACGAGCAGTACTTC.

The chain recombines TRBV21-1 with TRBJ2-1; the tabulated D call, TRBD2, remains unverified against the DNA. TRBV21-1 represents a pseudogene. This CDR3 spans 16 amino acids. In DNA form, the CDR3 reads TGTGCCAGCAGCAAAAAAAGCCCCCTATGTGGCAATGAGCAGTTCTTC. Translating it yields CASSKKSPLCGNEQFF.

This clone was seen just once. The V gene is TRBV5-4, the J gene TRBJ2-2; TRBD1 aligns across 9 bases. Germline-derived CDR1 and CDR2 are SGHNT and YYREEE (reference sequence). V shed 2 bases, J shed 5 bases, and the junction held 7 bases outside the gene matches. The CDR3 has 16 amino acids. Written as DNA, the CDR3 is TGTGCCAGCAGCTTCACGGGACAGGGAAAAACCGGGGAGCTGTTTTTT. Translating gives CASSFTGQGKTGELFF.

As regards this clone: The same CDR3 also results from other DNA sequences found in this sample. V and J are TRBV5-1 and TRBJ2-2; weak D call: TRBD1 (5 bases). Trimming shortened V by 2 bases and J by 2 bases, and 7 bases separated the two germline ends. Germline lookup yields CDR1 SGHRS and CDR2 YFSETQ. The CDR3 extends over 14 amino acids. CDR3 sequence: CASSLGENTGELFF. The CDR3, as DNA: TGCGCCAGCAGCTTAGGGGAAAACACCGGGGAGCTGTTTTTT.

This chain links TRBV4-3 with TRBJ2-3, with D possibly being TRBD2 (5 bases). This CDR3 comprises 13 residues. The germline V gene has CDR1 LGHNA and CDR2 YSLEER. Between the trimmed V and J ends, which lost 5 bases and 3 bases, there was a span of 9 bases. This chain's CDR3 is CASSFGETDTQYF. The CDR3 DNA reads TGCGCCAGCAGCTTTGGGGAGACAGATACGCAGTATTTT.

This chain joins TRBV5-1 and TRBJ2-5; D remains ambiguous. Trimming removed 1 base from V and 2 bases from J, with 12 bases in between. The CDR3 contains 15 residues. Germline V CDR1 and CDR2: SGHRS, YFSETQ. This chain's CDR3 is CASSLSTSDQETQYF. CDR3 coding DNA: TGCGCCAGCAGCTTGTCTACCAGCGATCAAGAGACCCAGTACTTC.

This clone has only one observation. The V call is TRBV27, the J call TRBJ2-7; a possible D gene is TRBD1 (6 bases). The CDR3 extends over 13 amino acids. Germline CDR1 MNHEY, CDR2 SMNVEV (reference sequence). V gave up 7 bases and J gave up 3 bases, with 13 bases separating them. CDR3 amino acids: CASMAGDLYEQYF. As DNA, the CDR3 is TGTGCCAGCATGGCAGGGGATCTCTACGAGCAGTACTTC.

The chain links TRBV25-1 to TRBJ1-2; no definite D call. Germline V gene lookup returns CDR1 MGHDK and CDR2 SYGVNS. The CDR3 is made up of 14 amino acids. V lost 1 base and J 11 bases, leaving 17 bases between the germline ends. CDR3 in DNA: TGTGCCAGCAGTGAATGGTCGGCAGACCAAAGGTACACCTTC. Amino acids: CASSEWSADQRYTF.

The chain combines TRBV5-6 with TRBJ2-5; 8 bases agree with TRBD2. This CDR3 contains 14 residues. Trimming cost V 3 bases and J 5 bases; bases outside gene matches: 6. The germline V gene has CDR1 SGHDT and CDR2 YYEEEE. CDR3 bases: TGTGCCAGCAGCTCCCTCGGGGGGGCCGAGACCCAGTACTTC. Translating gives CASSSLGGAETQYF.

The chain recombines TRBV4-1 with TRBJ1-2; D may be TRBD1 (6 bases). The CDR3 length is 13 residues. CDR1 MGHRA and CDR2 YSYEKL come from the germline V gene. V dropped 3 bases and J dropped 5 bases, with 10 bases sitting between them. The CDR3 DNA follows: TGCGCCAGCAGCCACCGGGACATTTATGGCTACACCTTC. Protein sequence: CASSHRDIYGYTF.